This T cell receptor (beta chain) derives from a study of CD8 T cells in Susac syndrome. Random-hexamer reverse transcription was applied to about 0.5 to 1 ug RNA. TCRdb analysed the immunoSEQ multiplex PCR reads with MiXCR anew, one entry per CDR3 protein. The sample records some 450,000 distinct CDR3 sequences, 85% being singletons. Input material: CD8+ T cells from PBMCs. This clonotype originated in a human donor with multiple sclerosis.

The CDR3 region is CAWGIGNTEAFF. CDR3 coding DNA: TGTGCCTGGGGGATTGGGAACACTGAAGCTTTCTTT. The V call is TRBV30, the J call TRBJ1-1; D uncertain. The CDR3 is 12 residues long. V was trimmed by 5 bases and J by 1 base, leaving 8 bases between them. Germline assignment: CDR1 GTSNPN and CDR2 SVGIG (reference sequence). The variable domain in full, with the rest retrieved from reference TRBV30 and TRBJ1-1, is SQTIHQWPATLVQPVGSPLSLECTVEGTSNPNLYWYRQAAGRGLQLLFYSVGIGQISSEVPQNLSASRPQDRQFILSSKKLLLSDSGFYLCAWGIGNTEAFFGQGTRLTVV.